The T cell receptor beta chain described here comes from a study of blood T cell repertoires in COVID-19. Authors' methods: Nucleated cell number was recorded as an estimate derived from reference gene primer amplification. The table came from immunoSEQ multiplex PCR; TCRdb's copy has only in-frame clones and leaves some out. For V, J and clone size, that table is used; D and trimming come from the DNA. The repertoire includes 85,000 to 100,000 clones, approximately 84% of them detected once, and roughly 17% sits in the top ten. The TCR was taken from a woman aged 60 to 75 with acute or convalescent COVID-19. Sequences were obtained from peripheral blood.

The DNA of the CDR3 is TGTGCCAGCAGCAAGGGGGGGGCTTCCTACGAGCAGTACTTC. This encodes CASSKGGASYEQYF. V and J are TRBV7-2 and TRBJ2-7; D is perhaps TRBD2 (7 bases). Trimming removed 5 bases from V and 1 base from J, with 12 bases in between. This CDR3 is 14 amino acids long. Germline CDR1 reads SGHTA; CDR2 reads FQGNSA. Using reference TRBV7-2 and TRBJ2-7 for the parts outside the CDR3, the full variable domain is GAGVSQSPSNKVTEKGKDVELRCDPISGHTALYWYRQSLGQGLEFLIYFQGNSAPDKSGLPSDRFSAERTGGSVSTLTIQRTQQEDSAVYLCASSKGGASYEQYFGPGTRLTVT.